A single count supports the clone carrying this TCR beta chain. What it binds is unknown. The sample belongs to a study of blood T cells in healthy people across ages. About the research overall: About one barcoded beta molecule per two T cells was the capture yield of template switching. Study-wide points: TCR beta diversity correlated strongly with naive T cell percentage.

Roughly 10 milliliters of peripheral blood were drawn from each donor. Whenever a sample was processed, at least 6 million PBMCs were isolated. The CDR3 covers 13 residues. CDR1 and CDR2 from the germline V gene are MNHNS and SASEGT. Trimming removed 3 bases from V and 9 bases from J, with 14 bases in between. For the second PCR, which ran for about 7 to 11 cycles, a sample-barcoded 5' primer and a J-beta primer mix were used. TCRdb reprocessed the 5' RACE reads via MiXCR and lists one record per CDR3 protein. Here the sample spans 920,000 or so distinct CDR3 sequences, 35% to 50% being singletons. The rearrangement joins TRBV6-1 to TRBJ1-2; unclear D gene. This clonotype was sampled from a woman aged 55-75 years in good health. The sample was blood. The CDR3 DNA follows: TGTGCCAGCAGTGACCCAGCGCTGTCCAGCTACACCTTC. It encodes CASSDPALSSYTF.